Below, 23 T cell receptor beta chains from the same sample are listed, as sequenced in a study of regulatory T cells in long-lasting Graves disease. Specified time point: newly diagnosed GD, antithyroid drugs for less than 3 months. RNA isolated from PBMCs was used to make the TCR library. Both iRepertoire HTBI primers and Arm-PCR of CDR3 regions were used to build the TCR beta libraries. MiXCR, run by TCRdb on the multiplex PCR reads, gives a single entry per CDR3 protein. The sample yields roughly 380,000 distinct CDR3 sequences, about a sixth seen once. This specimen was peripheral blood mononuclear cells (PBMCs), taken at new diagnosis, from a patient treated with antithyroid drugs. The source is a female donor with Graves disease.

Ten or more counts support this clonotype. The chain uses TRBV7-8 and TRBJ2-2; unclear D gene. Trimming cost V 1 base and J 1 base, with 7 bases left between them. This CDR3 has 15 residues. Germline CDR1 reads SGHVS; CDR2 reads FQNEAQ. The DNA of the CDR3 is TGTGCCAGCAGCTTAGAGGGTCGGAACACCGGGGAGCTGTTTTTT. Residues: CASSLEGRNTGELFF.

This clonotype was detected many times. CDR3 loop: CASSEGTGHEKLFF. The CDR3 nucleotides read TGTGCCAGCAGTGAGGGGACAGGGCACGAAAAACTGTTTTTT. This chain uses TRBV12-3 or TRBV12-4 with TRBJ1-4; 9 nucleotides agree with TRBD1. J gave up 8 bases and V 5 bases, and 6 bases lay outside the gene matches. The CDR3 has 14 residues.

This clonotype occurred many times. The chain has TRBV27 and TRBJ1-2; D gene uncertain. Germline CDR1 and CDR2: MNHEY and SMNVEV (reference sequence). V lost 2 bases to trimming and J lost 10 bases, with 11 bases between them. This CDR3 has 12 amino acids. CDR3 loop: CASSLGSGDYTF. CDR3 DNA: TGTGCCAGCAGTTTAGGTAGCGGGGACTACACCTTC.

This clonotype was seen many times. The J gene is TRBJ2-5, the V gene TRBV2; 7 bases map to TRBD1. Trimming cost V 2 bases and J 2 bases; bases outside gene matches: 2. Germline loops: CDR1 SNHLY, CDR2 FYNNEI. This CDR3 contains 14 residues. In DNA, the CDR3 is TGTGCCAGCAGTGAATGGGGACAGCAAGAGACCCAGTACTTC. Its translation is CASSEWGQQETQYF.

A few counts support this clonotype. V usage is TRBV4-3 and J usage is TRBJ1-5; the D gene is possibly TRBD1 (6 bases). CDR3 length equals 17 residues. With 0 bases removed from V and 9 bases from J, the gap between germline ends came to 21 bases. CDR1 is LGHNA, CDR2 YSLEER, per germline. For the CDR3, the DNA is TGCGCCAGCAGCCAAGATATGGTAGCGGGGGCCCCTAGGCCCCAGCATTTT. Protein sequence: CASSQDMVAGAPRPQHF.

The table lists this clonotype with a few counts. The chain recombines TRBV6-2 or TRBV6-3 with TRBJ2-5, with D perhaps matching TRBD2 (5 bases). Germline CDR1 is MNHEY and CDR2 is SVGEGT. CDR3 length: 15 residues. Trimming shortened V by 6 bases and J by 5 bases, and 19 bases separated the two germline ends. The CDR3 DNA sequence: TGTGCCAGCAGCAGACACATTAGCGCCGGGGAGACCCAGTACTTC. As protein: CASSRHISAGETQYF.

This rearrangement joins TRBV19 to TRBJ1-3; a weak D match, TRBD1 (6 bases). Germline V CDR1 and CDR2: LNHDA, SQIVND (reference sequence). This CDR3 region has 15 residues. Deletions cut 5 bases from V and 7 bases from J, with 18 bases between. In DNA, the CDR3 is TGTGCCAGTAGTCCTCCAGGGGTTAGGAGGAACACCATATATTTT. Its protein is CASSPPGVRRNTIYF. Full variable domain (rest looked up from reference TRBV19 and TRBJ1-3): DGGITQSPKYLFRKEGQNVTLSCEQNLNHDAMYWYRQDPGQGLRLIYYSQIVNDFQKGDIAEGYSVSREKKESFPLTVTSAQKNPTAFYLCASSPPGVRRNTIYFGEGSWLTVV.

This clonotype was seen ten or more times. The rearrangement uses TRBV27 and TRBJ2-7; 12 nucleotides line up with TRBD2. CDR3 length equals 16 residues. V trimming: 4 bases; J trimming: 3 bases; junction bases outside the gene matches: 7. CDR1 MNHEY and CDR2 SMNVEV come from the germline V gene (reference sequence). This CDR3 reads CASSSPTSGGFYEQYF. The CDR3 coding sequence is TGTGCCAGCAGTTCCCCAACTAGCGGGGGGTTCTACGAGCAGTACTTC.

Concerning this clonotype: A single base separates this from a much larger clone, so it may be a read error. This chain joins TRBV28 and TRBJ2-1, with 7 bases fitting TRBD2. Germline lookup yields CDR1 MDHEN and CDR2 SYDVKM. CDR3 length: 11 residues. The CDR3 nucleotides read TGTGCCAGCCAGCGGGGCAAAGGGCAACTCTTC. Its protein is CASQRGKGQLF.

CDR3 nucleotides: TGTGCCAGCACCCCGGGGGGGTTAGCCGGGAATGAGCAGTTCTTC. It codes for CASTPGGLAGNEQFF. The chain has TRBV7-9 and TRBJ2-1; TRBD2 aligns across 8 bases. CDR1 and CDR2 (germline): SEHNR, FQNEAQ (reference sequence). V was clipped by 7 bases and J by 7 bases; unmatched bases: 12. The CDR3 is 15 amino acids.

The sample holds a few counts of this clonotype. The genes are TRBV12-3 or TRBV12-4 and TRBJ2-7, with 8 nucleotides matching TRBD2. The CDR3 runs 12 residues. With 8 bases clipped from V and 4 bases from J, the junction kept 4 bases outside the gene matches. The CDR3 region is CASGLAGYEQYF. CDR3 nucleotides: TGTGCCAGCGGGCTAGCGGGTTACGAGCAGTACTTC.

This clonotype was counted only a few times. The chain has TRBV19 and TRBJ2-7, with 7 bases aligning to TRBD2. Germline V gene data show CDR1 as LNHDA and CDR2 as SQIVND (reference sequence). The CDR3 has 15 amino acids. J was trimmed by 7 bases and V by 5 bases; bases with no gene match: 14. CDR3 bases: TGTGCCAGTAGTTTGGAGCCGGGACTACCTCTGGAGCAGTACTTC. This sequence encodes CASSLEPGLPLEQYF.

This clonotype was seen many times. The V and J genes are TRBV20-1 and TRBJ2-7; 8 bases are a match to TRBD2. Germline V gene sequence: CDR1 DFQATT, CDR2 SNEGSKA (reference sequence). CDR3 length: 17 amino acids. V trimming: 0 bases; J trimming: 3 bases; junction bases outside the gene matches: 13. The CDR3 spells CSARDRLAGGLRYEQYF. In DNA form, the CDR3 reads TGCAGTGCTAGAGATAGGTTGGCGGGAGGCCTCCGCTACGAGCAGTACTTC.

This clonotype was seen ten or more times. This rearrangement joins TRBV28 to TRBJ1-5, with 10 bases matching TRBD1. Germline V gene sequence: CDR1 MDHEN, CDR2 SYDVKM. The CDR3 totals 21 residues. With V trimmed by 3 bases and J by 0 bases, 17 bases remained unmatched. The CDR3 DNA is TGTGCCAGCAGTTTTGACAGGGGGCGCTTTGTTAATCGAAATAGCAATCAGCCCCAGCATTTT. It yields the protein CASSFDRGRFVNRNSNQPQHF.

A few counts support this clonotype. This chain uses TRBV20-1 with TRBJ2-4; D uncertain. CDR1 and CDR2 from the germline V gene are DFQATT and SNEGSKA (reference sequence). V was trimmed by 0 bases and J by 0 bases, leaving 18 bases between them. This CDR3 has 18 residues. The chain's CDR3 is CSARDRPTSHVAKNIQYF. CDR3 DNA sequence: TGCAGTGCTAGAGATCGCCCGACATCACACGTAGCCAAAAACATTCAGTACTTC.

This clonotype was seen more than once but under ten times. V gene TRBV7-9 combines with J gene TRBJ2-3; D is unclear. CDR3 size: 17 residues. The ends were cut back, 3 bases at V and 6 bases at J, with 22 bases in the middle. Per the germline V gene, CDR1 is SEHNR and CDR2 is FQNEAQ (reference sequence). CDR3: CASSFVHPLRLQDTQYF. The CDR3 coding sequence is TGTGCCAGCAGCTTCGTCCATCCCCTCCGACTCCAGGATACGCAGTATTTT.

The chain joins TRBV4-3 to TRBJ2-4; D remains unclear. This CDR3 comprises 14 residues. Germline V gene sequence: CDR1 LGHNA, CDR2 YSLEER. V lost 0 bases and J lost 6, with 9 bases in between. The CDR3 loop reads CASSQEGPGNIQYF. DNA for the CDR3: TGCGCCAGCAGCCAAGAGGGTCCGGGAAACATTCAGTACTTC.

The chain's CDR3 is CASEPGQGTGSSYEQYF. CDR3 bases: TGTGCCAGCGAACCGGGACAGGGGACGGGGAGCTCCTACGAGCAGTACTTC. The V and J genes are TRBV28 and TRBJ2-7; 10 bases agree with TRBD1. There are 17 residues in the CDR3. CDR1 is MDHEN, CDR2 SYDVKM, per germline. J was trimmed by 0 bases and V by 8 bases; bases with no gene match: 13.

V usage is TRBV2 and J usage is TRBJ1-4; D not certain. CDR1 SNHLY and CDR2 FYNNEI come from the germline V gene. CDR3 size: 13 residues. Trimming removed 7 bases from V and 5 bases from J, with 11 bases in between. The CDR3, as DNA: TGTGCCAGCACCCTAAGAGGGAATGAAAAACTGTTTTTT. Protein product: CASTLRGNEKLFF.

This clonotype was detected ten times or more. This rearrangement joins TRBV20-1 to TRBJ2-1; D is possibly TRBD2 (6 bases). This CDR3 comprises 13 residues. CDR1 is DFQATT, CDR2 SNEGSKA, per germline (reference sequence). V was pared by 5 bases and J by 2 bases, with 10 bases between. CDR3 sequence (DNA): TGCAGTGCTGGGGGACTCACCTACAATGAGCAGTTCTTC. Protein: CSAGGLTYNEQFF.

This clonotype occurred many times. V usage is TRBV6-8 and J usage is TRBJ1-1, with 7 nucleotides matching TRBD1. This CDR3 has 15 amino acids. Germline V CDR1 and CDR2: MNHGY, SAAAGT. V lost 5 bases, J lost 0 bases, and 6 bases stayed unmatched. CDR3 nucleotides: TGTGCCAGCAGTCCCTGGGACAGCATGAACACTGAAGCTTTCTTT. Encoded protein: CASSPWDSMNTEAFF.

This chain links TRBV3-1 with TRBJ2-2; D gene unclear. V was pared by 1 base and J by 4 bases, with 7 bases between. Germline V gene data show CDR1 as LGHDT and CDR2 as YNNKEL (reference sequence). The CDR3 contains 14 residues. The CDR3 spells CASSQAGATGELFF. As DNA, the CDR3 is TGTGCCAGCAGCCAAGCGGGTGCCACCGGGGAGCTGTTTTTT.

This clonotype was counted many times. The chain combines TRBV20-1 with TRBJ2-3; 12 bases fit TRBD2. V trimming: 6 bases; J trimming: 2 bases; junction bases outside the gene matches: 9. From germline, CDR1 is DFQATT and CDR2 SNEGSKA (reference sequence). This CDR3 has 16 residues. The CDR3 here is CSARQLAGGFTDTQYF. DNA of the CDR3: TGCAGTGCAAGGCAACTAGCGGGGGGATTCACAGATACGCAGTATTTT.